The present TCR beta chain was sequenced within a study of a mutant IDH1 vaccine in newly diagnosed glioma (dated by TCRdb to about 2021). As for the study more broadly: Patients were given eight vaccinations, in weeks 1, 3, 5, 7, 11, 15, 19 and 23, which matched visits V03 through V10. Vaccination started 4-6 weeks after radiotherapy alone, or was given together with temozolomide cycles in the groups whose treatment included chemotherapy. Of the 25 to 35 patients who were treated, around 62% were male and roughly 40% were female, and the mean age was around 41 years. Before enrollment, most patients had been given radiochemotherapy with temozolomide as standard therapy, while the rest had received either radiotherapy alone or temozolomide alone. Six visits were used for peripheral blood collection: V03 (baseline), V05, V07, V10, V12 and V13. Longitudinal TCRB deep sequencing was performed for some 25 treated patients wherever samples were available for exploratory analyses.

The library was generated by the immunoSEQ multiplex PCR assay. Following the manufacturer's protocol, the hsTCRB Kit was used to amplify rearranged TCR beta chain sequences. TCRB libraries were sequenced on an Illumina MiSeq. Per the original workflow: The proprietary platform of the kit vendor was used for demultiplexing, trimming and gene mapping. Imported from immuneACCESS, the table was reduced by TCRdb to in-frame sequences with V and J called. These copies leave out some clones; in studies compared against another copy, an unresolved V gene accounts for under half, and the cause of the remainder is not known. The DNA gave D and trimming, while V, J and clone size come from that table. The sample yields about 59,000 clones; more than 80% were counted once. The top ten hold approximately 4.2% of the sample. What this sample's time point label stands for: week 5, during vaccination. Every vaccine dose consisted of 300 ug of a 20-mer mutant IDH1 peptide in Montanide, administered subcutaneously together with topical imiquimod. All donors had newly diagnosed IDH1-mutant astrocytomas of WHO grade 3 or 4 that showed loss of nuclear ATRX. The samples were drawn from NOA16, a multicentre, single-arm, open-label phase I trial in Germany that tested a mutant IDH1 peptide vaccine in humans for the first time. Genomic DNA for TCRB sequencing was extracted from EDTA blood using the DNeasy Blood and Tissue Kit.

Findings and caveats that apply to the study as a whole: Immune responses induced by the vaccine were seen in roughly 95% of patients across multiple MHC alleles. The authors stated that sample limitations prevented analyses of patient blood samples from being reproduced. Pseudoprogression seemed to be unrelated to changes in the top peripheral T cell clonotypes found by TCRB sequencing. Selection of PBMC samples for TCRB deep sequencing was based on availability.

Points on this clone: Its antigen has not been determined. No qualities accompany the bases; no much larger clone lies one base away.

V is reduced by 4 bases and J by 0 bases, leaving a spacing of 13 bases between them. According to the germline V gene, CDR1 reads MRHNA and CDR2 reads SNTAGT. Reading from cysteine to phenylalanine, the CDR3 counts 15 amino acids. Only CDR3 DNA remains: 45 bases, in frame from the first base. This chain is built from TRBV6-4 and TRBJ2-7; TRBD2 might be the D gene, on 5 matching bases. The receptor was isolated from a woman aged 40 to 55 with glioma. The source was PBMCs, collected from a glioma patient whose treatment included an IDH1 peptide vaccine. The CDR3 amino acid sequence is: CASSVEAESSYEQYF. The DNA reads as follows: TGTGCCAGCAGTGTAGAAGCGGAGAGCTCCTACGAGCAGTACTTC.